The 22 T cell receptor beta chains listed next were all sequenced from one sample in a study of T-cell memory formation after mild COVID-19. TCRdb re-called the 5' RACE reads with MiXCR, one entry per CDR3 protein. The table has 100,000 to 120,000 distinct CDR3 sequences, approximately 21% seen once. Sequences were obtained from PBMCs or a T cell subset sorted from them (not recorded which). The receptors come from a man aged 18 to 35 who had mild COVID-19 (a few samples of this study predate the infection). Cell type and time point are not known.

This sequence joins TRBV4-3 and TRBJ2-7; possible D gene TRBD1, 5 bases. The CDR3 spans 12 residues. Germline V gene data show CDR1 as LGHNA and CDR2 as YSLEER. Trimming took off 5 bases at V and 6 bases at J, with 11 bases between the two ends. The CDR3 loop reads CASSYQGSEQYF. The CDR3, as DNA: TGCGCCAGCAGCTACCAGGGCTCCGAGCAGTACTTC.

The chain links TRBV7-9 to TRBJ1-5; tentatively, D is TRBD1 (6 bases). Trimming left V 10 bases short and J 10 bases short, with 17 bases between. Germline CDR1 SEHNR, CDR2 FQNEAQ (reference sequence). The CDR3 length is 12 residues. CDR3 amino acids: CAIQETGGPQHF. In DNA, the CDR3 is TGTGCCATCCAAGAAACGGGGGGCCCCCAGCATTTT. Filled out from reference TRBV7-9 and TRBJ1-5, the complete variable domain reads DTGVSQNPRHKITKRGQNVTFRCDPISEHNRLYWYRQTLGQGPEFLTYFQNEAQLEKSRLLSDRFSAERPKGSFSTLEIQRTEQGDSAMYLCAIQETGGPQHFGDGTRLSIL.

A few counts support this clonotype. This chain joins TRBV4-1 and TRBJ2-1; weak D call: TRBD1 (5 bases). Germline values: CDR1 MGHRA, CDR2 YSYEKL. This CDR3 contains 14 residues. Deletions cut 3 bases from V and 3 bases from J, with 9 bases between. The CDR3 is CASSHSTGYNEQFF. DNA for the CDR3: TGCGCCAGCAGCCATTCCACAGGCTACAATGAGCAGTTCTTC.

V and J are TRBV9 and TRBJ2-2, with D tentatively TRBD2 (6 bases). The V gene lost 6 bases and the J gene lost 3 bases, with 15 bases spanning the gap. Looked up from germline, CDR1 is SGDLS and CDR2 is YYNGEE. The CDR3 length is 15 residues. In DNA form, the CDR3 reads TGTGCCAGCACCAGATGGGACTCCGACACCGGGGAGCTGTTTTTT. Translation: CASTRWDSDTGELFF.

There are a few counts of this clonotype. This chain connects TRBV20-1 to TRBJ1-2; possibly TRBD1 for D (5 bases). Germline CDR1 and CDR2: DFQATT and SNEGSKA (reference sequence). Trimming cost V 5 bases and J 4 bases, with 11 bases left between them. CDR3 length: 12 residues. The CDR3 loop reads CSASHRSYGYTF. As DNA, the CDR3 is TGCAGTGCTTCGCACAGGTCCTATGGCTACACCTTC.

This sequence joins TRBV7-9 and TRBJ1-1; perhaps TRBD1 as D (6 bases). This CDR3 comprises 14 residues. Germline CDR1 and CDR2: SEHNR and FQNEAQ (reference sequence). V lost 4 bases and J 1 base, leaving 10 bases between the germline ends. CDR3 sequence: CASSSAQGNTEAFF. CDR3 in DNA: TGTGCCAGCAGCTCGGCACAGGGGAACACTGAAGCTTTCTTT.

CDR3 nucleotide sequence: TGCAGGCACCCGGGACTAGCGGGGGACTACGAGCAGTACGTC. This codes for CRHPGLAGDYEQYV. This sequence joins TRBV20-1 and TRBJ2-7; TRBD2 matches at 14 bases. The germline V gene encodes CDR1 DFQATT and CDR2 SNEGSKA (reference sequence). CDR3 length: 14 amino acids.

This chain joins TRBV9 and TRBJ1-1, with 8 bases lining up with TRBD1. V lost 4 bases, J lost 3 bases, and 8 bases stayed unmatched. The germline gives CDR1 SGDLS, CDR2 YYNGEE. The CDR3 runs 15 residues. The CDR3 DNA reads as TGTGCCAGCAGCACCCGGACAGGGAAGGACACTGAAGCTTTCTTT. It translates to CASSTRTGKDTEAFF. Complete variable domain (other parts from reference TRBV9 and TRBJ1-1): DSGVTQTPKHLITATGQRVTLRCSPRSGDLSVYWYQQSLDQGLQFLIQYYNGEERAKGNILERFSAQQFPDLHSELNLSSLELGDSALYFCASSTRTGKDTEAFFGQGTRLTVV.

The chain joins TRBV13 to TRBJ2-5; 9 bases align to TRBD2. Trimming at V came to 5 bases and at J to 9 bases, leaving 16 bases not matched to a gene. CDR3 length: 16 amino acids. The germline V gene encodes CDR1 PRHDT and CDR2 FYEKMQ (reference sequence). CDR3 nucleotides: TGTGCCAGCAGCCAAGCCCTTAGCGGGGGCCTCGAGGCCCAGTACTTC. This translates into CASSQALSGGLEAQYF.

This clonotype was observed a handful of times. This chain joins TRBV5-4 and TRBJ2-7; TRBD2 aligns across 8 bases. Germline trimming cut 2 bases from V and 5 bases from J; bases unmatched to any gene: 6. CDR3 length: 14 amino acids. Germline V gene sequence: CDR1 SGHNT, CDR2 YYREEE (reference sequence). CDR3 region: CASSFGGADNEQYF. CDR3 in DNA: TGTGCCAGCAGCTTCGGGGGGGCCGATAACGAGCAGTACTTC.

The chain uses TRBV15 and TRBJ2-1, with D tentatively TRBD2 (7 bases). Between the trimmed V and J ends, which lost 1 base and 4 bases, there was a span of 11 bases. The CDR3 consists of 15 residues. CDR1 and CDR2 (germline): LNHNV, YYDKDF (reference sequence). This chain's CDR3 is CATSRGGGAYNEQFF. For the CDR3, the DNA is TGTGCCACCAGCAGAGGGGGGGGCGCTTACAATGAGCAGTTCTTC.

The chain has TRBV29-1 and TRBJ2-1, with 11 bases identical to TRBD2. There are 14 residues in the CDR3. Germline CDR1 and CDR2: SQVTM and ANQGSEA. The V and J ends lost 7 bases and 5 bases, in that order; junction bases with no gene match: 7. The CDR3 region has the DNA TGCAGCGCCCGACTAGCGGGGCTCAACAATGAGCAGTTCTTC. This codes for CSARLAGLNNEQFF.

V is TRBV19 and J is TRBJ2-2; the D is unclear. Trimming removed 1 base at V and 9 bases at J, with 6 bases between. CDR1 LNHDA and CDR2 SQIVND come from the germline V gene (reference sequence). The CDR3 consists of 12 residues. The CDR3 region has the DNA TGTGCCAGTAGTATAGGGGCCCGGGAGCTGTTTTTT. This sequence encodes CASSIGARELFF.

The J gene is TRBJ2-7, the V gene TRBV5-1; D is perhaps TRBD1 or TRBD2 (5 bases each). The CDR3 runs to 18 residues. Per germline, CDR1 SGHRS and CDR2 YFSETQ. The germline V and J ends were trimmed by 7 bases and 0 bases, with 26 bases remaining between them. The CDR3 protein is CASRSRITGTSSSYEQYF. For the CDR3, the DNA is TGCGCCAGCCGGAGTAGGATTACCGGGACCTCGAGCTCCTACGAGCAGTACTTC.

This clonotype turned up a few times. This sequence joins TRBV6-5 and TRBJ1-6, with 7 bases identical to TRBD1. The V and J ends lost 5 bases and 5 bases, in that order; junction bases with no gene match: 6. Looked up from germline, CDR1 is MNHEY and CDR2 is SVGAGI. The CDR3 has 15 residues. This CDR3 is CASSASTGHNSPLHF. The DNA for the CDR3 is TGTGCCAGCAGTGCTTCGACAGGGCATAATTCACCCCTCCACTTT.

The chain links TRBV7-2 to TRBJ2-5, with D unclear. Per the germline V gene, CDR1 is SGHTA and CDR2 is FQGNSA. CDR3 length: 15 residues. Trimming stripped 1 base from V and 2 bases from J, with 11 bases between. The CDR3 region is CASSLVFLKQETQYF. CDR3 coding DNA: TGTGCCAGCAGCTTAGTGTTTCTGAAACAAGAGACCCAGTACTTC.

The J gene is TRBJ2-4, the V gene TRBV20-1, with a tentative D call TRBD1 (5 bases). Germline values: CDR1 DFQATT, CDR2 SNEGSKA (reference sequence). This CDR3 has 17 amino acids. V was shortened by 0 bases and J by 6 bases, with 21 bases between the two germline ends. The CDR3 DNA is TGCAGTGCTAGAGATATCGACAGACGGACCTGGGGAAACATTCAGTACTTC. Translation: CSARDIDRRTWGNIQYF.

V usage is TRBV7-8 and J usage is TRBJ2-2; 8 bases align to TRBD1. The germline V gene has CDR1 SGHVS and CDR2 FQNEAQ. The CDR3 is made up of 17 amino acids. The ends lost 5 bases at V and 2 bases at J; junction bases unmatched: 10. The CDR3 sequence is CASSADRERVNTGELFF. The CDR3 bases are TGTGCCAGCAGCGCGGACAGGGAGCGGGTTAACACCGGGGAGCTGTTTTTT.

The rearrangement uses TRBV7-8 and TRBJ2-5; 7 nucleotides line up with TRBD1. CDR1 and CDR2 from the germline V gene are SGHVS and FQNEAQ. This CDR3 is built from 14 residues. V was clipped by 5 bases and J by 8 bases; unmatched bases: 11. In DNA form, the CDR3 reads TGTGCCAGCAGCCACGAGGGACAGTGGAAAACCCAGTACTTC. Translated, it gives CASSHEGQWKTQYF.

This clonotype was seen a few times. The chain combines TRBV7-9 with TRBJ2-7, with D perhaps assigned TRBD1 or TRBD2 (5 bases each). Germline V CDR1 and CDR2: SEHNR, FQNEAQ (reference sequence). Trimming shortened V by 5 bases and J by 2 bases, and 10 bases separated the two germline ends. This CDR3 has 13 residues. The CDR3 region is CASSPGRPYEQYF. The CDR3 DNA reads as TGTGCCAGCAGCCCGGGACGGCCCTACGAGCAGTACTTC.

The chain joins TRBV27 to TRBJ1-2; D is perhaps TRBD1 (5 bases). Germline V lookup: CDR1 MNHEY, CDR2 SMNVEV (reference sequence). The CDR3 has 13 amino acids. Trimming removed 5 bases from V and 4 bases from J, with 11 bases in between. The DNA for the CDR3 is TGTGCCAGCAGTCGGCGGGGGGGCTATGGCTACACCTTC. It is translated as CASSRRGGYGYTF.

This clonotype was observed a few times. The chain couples TRBV27 to TRBJ2-7, with 12 bases lining up with TRBD1. The length of the CDR3 is 15 residues. J gave up 3 bases and V 6 bases, and 6 bases lay outside the gene matches. Germline V gene data show CDR1 as MNHEY and CDR2 as SMNVEV (reference sequence). For the CDR3, the DNA is TGTGCCAGCAGGCCAGGGACAGGGGGCTTCTACGAGCAGTACTTC. This encodes CASRPGTGGFYEQYF.